The next 30 T cell receptor beta chains were all read from a single sample in a study of regulatory T cells in long-lasting Graves disease. Sample time point: newly diagnosed GD, antithyroid drugs for less than 3 months. PBMC RNA served as the TCR library source. With iRepertoire HTBI primers and Arm-PCR of CDR3 regions, TCR beta libraries were built. MiXCR, applied by TCRdb to the multiplex PCR reads, yields one record per CDR3 protein. The sample records roughly 520,000 distinct CDR3 sequences, about 11% being singletons. Another study also made use of these data, one on T cells in Graves' hyperthyroidism and ophthalmopathy.

This sample comprised peripheral blood mononuclear cells (PBMCs), obtained at new diagnosis, from a patient treated with antithyroid drugs. Every receptor here comes from a woman aged 25-40 years with Graves disease.

This clonotype came up many times. The rearrangement links TRBV6-5 to TRBJ2-3; 9 nucleotides match TRBD2. Germline values: CDR1 MNHEY, CDR2 SVGAGI. The CDR3 extends over 15 amino acids. V lost 2 bases, J lost 5 bases, and 5 bases stayed unmatched. The CDR3 reads CASSYRREGRDTQYF. The DNA for the CDR3 is TGTGCCAGCAGTTACAGGCGGGAGGGCCGAGATACGCAGTATTTT.

A word on this clonotype: This may arise from a read error, as a much more abundant clone is one base away. J is TRBJ1-1 and V is TRBV6-6; D perhaps matches TRBD1 (6 bases). CDR1 and CDR2 from the germline V gene are MNHNY and SVGAGI (reference sequence). This CDR3 comprises 14 residues. The CDR3 sequence is CVSSYSMAGTKAFF. The CDR3 DNA is TGTGTCAGCAGTTACTCGATGGCAGGGACAAAGGCTTTCTTT.

This sequence joins TRBV6-1 and TRBJ2-3, with D perhaps TRBD1 or TRBD2 (5 bases each). Germline-derived CDR1 and CDR2 are MNHNS and SASEGT. The CDR3 spans 13 residues. Trimming removed 10 bases from V and 2 bases from J, with 13 bases in between. This CDR3 reads CATCRDPTDTQYF. The CDR3 region has the DNA TGTGCCACTTGCCGGGACCCCACAGATACGCAGTATTTT.

The table lists this clonotype with a few counts. V gene TRBV14 combines with J gene TRBJ1-1; D is undetermined. The CDR3 spans 14 residues. The germline V and J ends were trimmed by 3 bases and 4 bases, with 12 bases remaining between them. Germline CDR1 reads SGHDN; CDR2 reads FVKESK. This CDR3 reads CASSQRERGTEAFF. As DNA, the CDR3 is TGTGCCAGCAGCCAGAGGGAAAGAGGCACTGAAGCTTTCTTT.

This clonotype was picked up many times. The chain couples TRBV27 to TRBJ1-2; D is unclear. The V and J ends lost 5 bases and 4 bases respectively, with 11 bases between them. The CDR3 covers 13 residues. Germline CDR1 and CDR2: MNHEY and SMNVEV (reference sequence). CDR3 bases: TGTGCCAGCAGTCGTTACCCAAGCTATGGCTACACCTTC. This sequence encodes CASSRYPSYGYTF.

The sample holds many counts of this clonotype. V usage is TRBV5-6 and J usage is TRBJ2-7; 7 bases match TRBD1. V shed 6 bases, J shed 4 bases, and the junction held 10 bases outside the gene matches. CDR1 and CDR2 from the germline V gene are SGHDT and YYEEEE. The CDR3 spans 14 residues. This chain's CDR3 is CASTPGTASYEQYF. CDR3 nucleotide sequence: TGTGCCAGCACCCCCGGGACAGCATCATACGAGCAGTACTTC. The whole variable domain, remainder taken from reference TRBV5-6 and TRBJ2-7, is DAGVTQSPTHLIKTRGQQVTLRCSPKSGHDTVSWYQQALGQGPQFIFQYYEEEERQRGNFPDRFSGHQFPNYSSELNVNALLLGDSALYLCASTPGTASYEQYFGPGTRLTVT.

There are many counts of this clonotype. This chain joins TRBV3-1 and TRBJ1-5; no clear D gene. The CDR3 has 16 residues. Per germline, CDR1 LGHDT and CDR2 YNNKEL (reference sequence). Trimming cost V 4 bases and J 1 base, with 14 bases left between them. The CDR3 region has the DNA TGTGCCAGCAGCCCCACCATATCGACAAGCAATCAGCCCCAGCATTTT. Translation gives CASSPTISTSNQPQHF.

The genes are TRBV5-4 and TRBJ2-1, with a weak D call TRBD1 (5 bases). Germline V gene data show CDR1 as SGHNT and CDR2 as YYREEE (reference sequence). V shed 4 bases and J shed 8 bases, with 13 bases lying between them. The CDR3 totals 13 residues. In DNA, the CDR3 is TGTGCCAGCAGCATTGACAGTTTATATGAGCAGTTCTTC. Translated, it gives CASSIDSLYEQFF.

The V and J genes are TRBV6-2 or TRBV6-3 and TRBJ1-4, with D unclear. CDR3 length: 15 amino acids. Germline CDR1 and CDR2: MNHEY and SVGEGT. V shed 4 bases and J shed 7 bases, with 16 bases lying between them. CDR3 residues: CASSLRLLMREKLFF. The CDR3 coding sequence is TGTGCCAGCAGTTTAAGACTCCTTATGCGTGAAAAACTGTTTTTT.

In its sample, this clonotype was seen a few times. A single base separates this from a much larger clone, so it may be a read error. The conserved closing phenylalanine or tryptophan is absent in this CDR3, likely reflecting a read error. The chain links TRBV6-1 to TRBJ1-2; D perhaps matches TRBD1 (5 bases). Looked up from germline, CDR1 is MNHNS and CDR2 is SASEGT. Trimming shortened V by 2 bases and J by 5 bases, and 15 bases separated the two germline ends. The CDR3 runs to 15 residues. CDR3 in amino acids: CASSELRQGLYGYTL. The CDR3 coding sequence is TGTGCCAGCAGTGAACTGCGGCAGGGCCTATATGGCTACACCCTC.

This clonotype was detected many times. The chain joins TRBV10-3 to TRBJ2-7, with 10 bases that match TRBD1. V dropped 5 bases and J dropped 6; count of bases not matched to a gene: 4. Germline values: CDR1 ENHRY, CDR2 SYGVKD. The CDR3 is 13 amino acids. The CDR3 nucleotides read TGTGCCATCAGTCCGGGACAGGGGCGCGAGCAGTACTTC. It yields the protein CAISPGQGREQYF.

This clonotype was recorded a few times. The V call is TRBV20-1, the J call TRBJ1-1; no clear D. The germline gives CDR1 DFQATT, CDR2 SNEGSKA (reference sequence). The CDR3 loop spans 11 amino acids. The V end lost 3 bases, the J end lost 7 bases, and 9 bases lay between the germline ends. The CDR3 here is CSASERHEAFF. The CDR3 region has the DNA TGCAGTGCTAGTGAGAGACATGAAGCTTTCTTT.

The rearrangement links TRBV13 to TRBJ2-3; perhaps TRBD2 as D (6 bases). The CDR3 covers 15 residues. CDR1 is PRHDT and CDR2 is FYEKMQ in the germline V gene (reference sequence). The V end lost 7 bases, the J end lost 3 bases, and 17 bases lay between the germline ends. The CDR3 DNA is TGTGCCAGCACCGGTCTAAGCGGGCCGACAGATACGCAGTATTTT. This encodes CASTGLSGPTDTQYF.

This clonotype was counted a few times. This rearrangement joins TRBV5-8 to TRBJ2-6; 7 nucleotides align to TRBD1. J was trimmed by 0 bases and V by 4 bases; bases with no gene match: 4. CDR3 size: 16 residues. Germline-derived CDR1 and CDR2 are SGHTS and YDEGEE. This CDR3 reads CASSKQGYSGANVLTF. The CDR3 coding sequence is TGTGCCAGCAGCAAACAGGGGTACTCTGGGGCCAACGTCCTGACTTTC.

This clonotype showed up many times. The chain links TRBV29-1 to TRBJ2-1; 10 bases align to TRBD2. CDR1 SQVTM and CDR2 ANQGSEA come from the germline V gene. CDR3 length equals 14 residues. V gave up 4 bases and J gave up 5 bases; unmatched junction bases: 5. The CDR3 bases are TGCAGCGTTGGTTGGACTAGCGGCAACAATGAGCAGTTCTTC. Translating gives CSVGWTSGNNEQFF.

This clonotype was detected ten times or more. The V call is TRBV10-3, the J call TRBJ1-4, with 9 bases fitting TRBD1. The CDR3 runs 16 residues. The trim removed 4 bases at V and 7 bases at J, leaving 10 bases unmatched. Germline lookup yields CDR1 ENHRY and CDR2 SYGVKD. CDR3 DNA sequence: TGTGCCATCAGTGCATCGACAGGGGGAGTGGGTGAAAAACTGTTTTTT. Translated: CAISASTGGVGEKLFF.

This clonotype was picked up many times. This chain connects TRBV6-2 or TRBV6-3 to TRBJ2-7, with 8 bases lining up with TRBD2. Trimming removed 5 bases from V and 4 bases from J; junction bases left unmatched: 16. Germline assignment: CDR1 MNHEY and CDR2 SVGEGT. This CDR3 region has 17 residues. CDR3 sequence: CASSTTSPGLGGYEQYF. The CDR3 nucleotides read TGTGCCAGCAGTACGACCTCCCCGGGACTAGGAGGGTACGAGCAGTACTTC.

This clonotype has ten or more counts. The V and J genes are TRBV6-1 and TRBJ2-5, with D possibly being TRBD1 (6 bases). Trimming removed 6 bases from V and 2 bases from J, with 10 bases in between. There are 13 residues in the CDR3. Germline V gene data show CDR1 as MNHNS and CDR2 as SASEGT. This CDR3 is CASRPQGQETQYF. The CDR3 coding sequence is TGTGCCAGCAGACCACAGGGACAAGAGACCCAGTACTTC.

This clonotype has ten or more counts. The CDR3 protein is CASSSPRTGGVVIEETQYF. CDR3 coding DNA: TGTGCCAGCAGCTCTCCAAGGACAGGGGGCGTAGTTATCGAAGAGACCCAGTACTTC. The chain combines TRBV11-2 with TRBJ2-5; 11 bases are shared with TRBD1. CDR3 size: 19 residues. The trim removed 4 bases at V and 3 bases at J, leaving 16 bases unmatched. The germline V gene has CDR1 SGHAT and CDR2 FQNNGV.

This clonotype occurred many times. The genes are TRBV28 and TRBJ2-3; D is ambiguous. The germline V gene has CDR1 MDHEN and CDR2 SYDVKM. CDR3 length equals 12 residues. V gave up 3 bases and J gave up 4 bases, with 5 bases separating them. The CDR3 sequence is CASSLQSDTQYF. The CDR3 DNA follows: TGTGCCAGCAGTTTGCAGTCAGATACGCAGTATTTT.

Ten or more counts support this clonotype. V is TRBV7-3 and J is TRBJ2-1; a possible D gene is TRBD2 (5 bases). The CDR3 is made up of 16 amino acids. V shed 0 bases and J shed 0 bases, with 9 bases lying between them. The germline V gene has CDR1 SGHTA and CDR2 FQGTGA. DNA for the CDR3: TGTGCCAGCAGCTTAACACGGGGTCTCTCCTACAATGAGCAGTTCTTC. Translated: CASSLTRGLSYNEQFF.

This clonotype showed up just a few times. This chain connects TRBV29-1 to TRBJ2-1, with no clear D. Trimming took 4 bases from V and 4 from J, leaving 5 bases between them. CDR3 length: 11 residues. CDR1 is SQVTM, CDR2 ANQGSEA, per germline. CDR3 sequence: CSVGSYNEQFF. Written as DNA, the CDR3 is TGCAGCGTTGGTAGTTACAATGAGCAGTTCTTC.

This clonotype occurred many times. The chain carries TRBV19 and TRBJ2-1; 8 nucleotides match TRBD2. The CDR3 runs 15 residues. J lost 5 bases, V lost 3 bases, and 6 bases had no gene match. Germline V gene sequence: CDR1 LNHDA, CDR2 SQIVND (reference sequence). The CDR3 sequence is CASSIRGGKDNEQFF. The CDR3 region has the DNA TGTGCCAGTAGTATCCGGGGGGGCAAAGACAATGAGCAGTTCTTC.

This clonotype was counted at least ten times. The chain has TRBV12-3 or TRBV12-4 and TRBJ1-1; D unclear. CDR3 length: 13 amino acids. Trimming pared 7 bases from V and 0 bases from J, leaving 9 bases between. CDR3 DNA sequence: TGTGCCAGCAAACCGAGAATGAACACTGAAGCTTTCTTT. It yields the protein CASKPRMNTEAFF.

This clonotype was picked up a small number of times. The CDR3 does not close with the conserved phenylalanine or tryptophan, likely indicating a read error. CDR3 loop: CASSLRGSRPYEQYL. The DNA for the CDR3 is TGCGCCAGCAGCTTGCGCGGGAGTAGACCCTACGAGCAGTACCTC. This chain joins TRBV5-1 and TRBJ2-7, with TRBD2 identical over 7 bases. V was clipped by 1 base and J by 2 bases; unmatched bases: 6. The CDR3 extends over 15 amino acids. From germline, CDR1 is SGHRS and CDR2 YFSETQ.

At least ten counts were recorded for this clonotype. The chain links TRBV10-3 to TRBJ1-4; the D gene is possibly TRBD1 (5 bases). Germline-derived CDR1 and CDR2 are ENHRY and SYGVKD. V dropped 4 bases and J dropped 5 bases, with 8 bases sitting between them. The CDR3 is 13 amino acids. The CDR3 loop is CAISAQVNEKLFF. For the CDR3, the DNA is TGTGCCATCAGTGCACAGGTGAATGAAAAACTGTTTTTT.

This clonotype was seen repeatedly, ten times or more. This clone may be a read error of a much larger clone one base away. The chain uses TRBV12-3 or TRBV12-4 and TRBJ2-7; TRBD2 agrees at 7 bases. CDR3 size: 18 residues. V was clipped by 4 bases and J by 6 bases; unmatched bases: 21. The CDR3 reads CASSSSLRGLTGESEQYF. DNA for the CDR3: TGTGCCAGCAGTTCAAGCTTACGGGGACTAACGGGAGAAAGCGAGCAGTACTTC.

This clonotype was picked up many times. The rearrangement uses TRBV11-2 and TRBJ2-6, with a weak D call TRBD1 (5 bases). The ends were cut back, 5 bases at V and 2 bases at J, with 13 bases in the middle. This CDR3 region has 16 residues. Germline lookup yields CDR1 SGHAT and CDR2 FQNNGV. CDR3 in amino acids: CASSPSLTAGANVLTF. The DNA of the CDR3 is TGTGCCAGCAGCCCCTCGTTGACAGCTGGGGCCAACGTCCTGACTTTC.

As regards this clonotype: One junction end does not reproduce the germline sequence, and a read error may be involved. The J gene is TRBJ1-4, the V gene TRBV5-5; tentative D call: TRBD1 (5 bases). Germline V CDR1 and CDR2: SGHKS, YYEKEE (reference sequence). The CDR3 consists of 13 residues. The CDR3 spells CASSPLGDEKLLF. CDR3 nucleotide sequence: TGTGCCAGCAGCCCACTGGGGGATGAAAAACTGCTTTTT.

This clonotype appeared many times. The gene calls are TRBV10-2 and TRBJ1-1; perhaps TRBD1 as D (6 bases). The CDR3 extends over 15 amino acids. Between the trimmed V and J ends, which lost 4 bases and 4 bases, there was a span of 16 bases. From germline, CDR1 is WSHSY and CDR2 SAAADI. CDR3 nucleotides: TGCGCCAGCAGTGTGAGGGGGAACCCCCTCACTGAAGCTTTCTTT. The encoded protein is CASSVRGNPLTEAFF.